This is a list of T cell receptor beta chains from one sample in a study of shared clonotypes between healthy human individuals. Assay: immunoSEQ multiplex PCR; the TCRdb copy retains only in-frame clones and omits some. The sample includes millions of clones, more than 90% of them seen just once. Sample: naive CD4+ T cells sorted from blood. These receptors were taken from a young man in good health. The CDR3 runs from the conserved cysteine through the conserved F or W. Fields, in order: V gene, D gene, CDR3 length, J gene, clone size, CDR3 DNA, CDR3 protein. D genes are given only for firm matches. Clone size is shown for a subset of rows, as once, few, many or a class of expanded clone.

V: TRBV7-4
D: -
length: 15
J: TRBJ1-5
size: -
DNA: TGTGCCAGCAGCTTAGTCTCATCAGGTACGCAGCCCCAGCATTTT
CDR3: CASSLVSSGTQPQHF

V: TRBV5-1
D: TRBD1
length: 14
J: TRBJ2-1
size: once
DNA: TGCGCCAGCAGCCCTCAGACAGGGGGGTATGAGCAGTTCTTC
CDR3: CASSPQTGGYEQFF

V: TRBV5-1
D: -
length: 16
J: TRBJ2-3
size: once
DNA: TGCGCCAGCAGCTTGGTGGGGGGGCGAGGTACAGATACGCAGTATTTT
CDR3: CASSLVGGRGTDTQYF

V: TRBV5-6
D: -
length: 15
J: TRBJ1-2
size: -
DNA: TGTGCCAGCAGCTTGTCGAGGCGAGCTAACTATGGCTACACCTTC
CDR3: CASSLSRRANYGYTF

V: TRBV7-9
D: TRBD2
length: 16
J: TRBJ2-7
size: -
DNA: TGTGCCAGCAGCTTACGCCTAGCGGGAGGGATAGACGAGCAGTACTTC
CDR3: CASSLRLAGGIDEQYF

V: TRBV2
D: -
length: 16
J: TRBJ2-2
size: -
DNA: TGTGCCAGCAGAAAAACCGGGACGGGTAACACCGGGGAGCTGTTTTTT
CDR3: CASRKTGTGNTGELFF

V: TRBV10-3
D: -
length: 15
J: TRBJ2-1
size: -
DNA: TGTGCCATCAGTGGGGGGCATGAAGCCTACAATGAGCAGTTCTTC
CDR3: CAISGGHEAYNEQFF

V: TRBV2
D: -
length: 12
J: TRBJ2-4
size: -
DNA: TGTGCCAGCAGTGAAGAAGGGAACATTCAGTACTTC
CDR3: CASSEEGNIQYF

V: TRBV7-3
D: -
length: 14
J: TRBJ1-2
size: -
DNA: TGTGCCAGCAGCCCGGATGGGGGGGCCTATGGCTACACCTTC
CDR3: CASSPDGGAYGYTF

V: TRBV28
D: -
length: 15
J: TRBJ2-3
size: -
DNA: TGTGCCAGCAGTTCCCTGGGCGAGGGCACAGATACGCAGTATTTT
CDR3: CASSSLGEGTDTQYF

V: TRBV5-4
D: TRBD1
length: 15
J: TRBJ2-3
size: -
DNA: TGTGCCAGCAGCTTGGTGACAGGGAGCACAGATACGCAGTATTTT
CDR3: CASSLVTGSTDTQYF

V: TRBV30
D: -
length: 17
J: TRBJ1-2
size: -
DNA: TGTGCCTGGAGTGTCTCCCGGGGCGGGTTGCTGAGCTATGGCTACACCTTC
CDR3: CAWSVSRGGLLSYGYTF

V: TRBV5-1
D: TRBD2
length: 15
J: TRBJ2-5
size: -
DNA: TGCGCCAGCAGGCTGGGGCTAGCGGTCCAAGAGACCCAGTACTTC
CDR3: CASRLGLAVQETQYF

V: TRBV30
D: -
length: 14
J: TRBJ2-7
size: -
DNA: TGTGCCTGGAGTGTAATCGGGGGCCCGTACGAGCAGTACTTC
CDR3: CAWSVIGGPYEQYF

V: TRBV11-2
D: -
length: 13
J: TRBJ1-3
size: -
DNA: TGTGCCAGCAGCTTAGGGGGGGGAAACACCATATATTTT
CDR3: CASSLGGGNTIYF

V: TRBV6-6
D: -
length: 13
J: TRBJ1-1
size: -
DNA: TGTGCCAGCAGTTACTCCCTGGGCACTGAAGCTTTCTTT
CDR3: CASSYSLGTEAFF

V: TRBV2
D: -
length: 16
J: TRBJ2-3
size: -
DNA: TGTGCCAGCAATGGGGACAGCGGGAGTTGGTCAGATACGCAGTATTTT
CDR3: CASNGDSGSWSDTQYF

V: TRBV2
D: -
length: 13
J: TRBJ1-6
size: few
DNA: TGTGCCAGCAGTGACAGGGAGAATTCACCCCTCCACTTT
CDR3: CASSDRENSPLHF

V: TRBV11-2
D: -
length: 14
J: TRBJ1-4
size: -
DNA: TGTGCCAGCAGCTTAGAACGGGGATCTGAAAAACTGTTTTTT
CDR3: CASSLERGSEKLFF

V: TRBV2
D: TRBD1
length: 13
J: TRBJ2-7
size: -
DNA: TGTGCCAGTGGGACAGGGAGATTGGGCGAGCAGTACTTC
CDR3: CASGTGRLGEQYF

V: TRBV12-5
D: -
length: 15
J: TRBJ1-2
size: -
DNA: TGTGCTAGTGGTTTGGTAGAGGGTTATCTCTATGGCTACACCTTC
CDR3: CASGLVEGYLYGYTF

V: TRBV27
D: -
length: 18
J: TRBJ2-2
size: -
DNA: TGTGCCAGCAGTCCGTACCACCCCAGAGAGTCCCTACCCGGGGAGCTGTTTTTT
CDR3: CASSPYHPRESLPGELFF

V: TRBV9
D: -
length: 14
J: TRBJ2-2
size: once
DNA: TGTGCCAGCAGCGTAGATGCAATTCCCGGGGAGCTGTTTTTT
CDR3: CASSVDAIPGELFF

V: TRBV7-9
D: -
length: 15
J: TRBJ2-5
size: -
DNA: TGTGCCAGCAGCTTAGGAACAGTAAGCCAAGAGACCCAGTACTTC
CDR3: CASSLGTVSQETQYF

V: TRBV18
D: -
length: 19
J: TRBJ2-6
size: -
DNA: TGTGCCAGCTCACCACCGTCAAACAGTCTTTTCTCTGGGGCCAACGTCCTGACTTTC
CDR3: CASSPPSNSLFSGANVLTF

V: TRBV5-1
D: -
length: 16
J: TRBJ2-2
size: -
DNA: TGCGCCAGCAGCTTGAATTTTGGTCAGAACACCGGGGAGCTGTTTTTT
CDR3: CASSLNFGQNTGELFF

V: TRBV10-2
D: -
length: 14
J: TRBJ2-7
size: -
DNA: TGCGCCAGCAGAAGAGACGGGGGCTCCTACGAGCAGTACTTC
CDR3: CASRRDGGSYEQYF

V: TRBV19
D: TRBD2
length: 17
J: TRBJ2-1
size: -
DNA: TGTGCCAGTAGTATGGAAGCGTTTGGCGGGAGAGGGAATGAGCAGTTCTTC
CDR3: CASSMEAFGGRGNEQFF

V: TRBV7-2
D: -
length: 14
J: TRBJ2-2
size: -
DNA: TGTGCCAGCAGCCAACTTAGATCCACCGGGGAGCTGTTTTTT
CDR3: CASSQLRSTGELFF

V: TRBV9
D: TRBD2
length: 15
J: TRBJ2-1
size: -
DNA: TGTGCCAGCAGCGGCATGGCGGGAGTTTACAATGAGCAGTTCTTC
CDR3: CASSGMAGVYNEQFF

V: TRBV21-1
D: -
length: 13
J: TRBJ1-1
size: -
DNA: TGTGCCAGCAGCTTGCACTGGGACGTTGAGGCTTTCTTT
CDR3: CASSLHWDVEAFF

V: TRBV18
D: TRBD1
length: 15
J: TRBJ1-1
size: -
DNA: TGTGCCAGCTCACCACCGACTAGGGGGCCTGAGTCGGCTTTCTTT
CDR3: CASSPPTRGPESAFF

V: TRBV5-1
D: -
length: 14
J: TRBJ1-2
size: -
DNA: TGCGCCAGCAGCTTAACCCTTCGGGGAGATGGCTACACCTTC
CDR3: CASSLTLRGDGYTF

V: TRBV5-5
D: -
length: 14
J: TRBJ2-1
size: -
DNA: TGTGCCAGCAGCTTAACCCTTATCTCGAATGAGCAGTTCTTC
CDR3: CASSLTLISNEQFF

V: TRBV21-1
D: -
length: 18
J: TRBJ2-3
size: -
DNA: TGTGCCAGCAGCACCCGATTCAGACAGGGCTTTAGCACAGATACGCAGTATTTT
CDR3: CASSTRFRQGFSTDTQYF

V: TRBV6-5
D: -
length: 14
J: TRBJ1-5
size: -
DNA: TGTGCCAGCAGTTACTTGGGTGCGGGTCAGCCCCAGCATTTT
CDR3: CASSYLGAGQPQHF

V: TRBV6-1
D: TRBD1
length: 13
J: TRBJ2-7
size: -
DNA: TGTGCCAGCAAGGGACAGGGAAGATACGAGCAGTACTTC
CDR3: CASKGQGRYEQYF

V: TRBV19
D: -
length: 12
J: TRBJ2-3
size: -
DNA: TGTGCCAGTAGTATCTCGGCAGATACGCAGTATTTT
CDR3: CASSISADTQYF

V: TRBV29-1
D: -
length: 14
J: TRBJ1-2
size: -
DNA: TGCAGCGTTGTGGGGGAGGATGTTAACTATGGCTACACCTTC
CDR3: CSVVGEDVNYGYTF

V: TRBV27
D: TRBD1
length: 14
J: TRBJ2-7
size: -
DNA: TGTGCCAGCACCCGGACAGGGGCCCTTTACGAGCAGTACTTC
CDR3: CASTRTGALYEQYF

V: TRBV6-6
D: -
length: 15
J: TRBJ1-5
size: -
DNA: TGTGCCAGCAGTGACCAAGGGGTAAGCAATCAGCCCCAGCATTTT
CDR3: CASSDQGVSNQPQHF

V: TRBV11-2
D: -
length: 13
J: TRBJ2-5
size: -
DNA: TGTGCCAGCAGCTTACCGGGCGGAGAGACCCAGTACTTC
CDR3: CASSLPGGETQYF

V: TRBV6-5
D: TRBD2
length: 13
J: TRBJ2-5
size: -
DNA: TGTGCCAGCTTTAAGGCGGGGGGCGAGACCCAGTACTTC
CDR3: CASFKAGGETQYF